This T cell receptor beta chain was identified during a study of T cell changes during pregnancy in multiple sclerosis. The data were produced by immunoSEQ multiplex PCR, yet TCRdb's version contains in-frame clones alone and is incomplete. The data hold around 100,000 clones, with approximately 94% observed a single time. Trimming removed 4 bases at V and 1 base at J, with 16 bases between. The CDR3 consists of 17 residues. CDR1 and CDR2 (germline): LNHDA, SQIVND (reference sequence). This chain connects TRBV19 to TRBJ2-2; D call uncertain. The source of this sequence is a female donor with multiple sclerosis, enrolled in a pregnancy study. The source material was peripheral blood, sampled before pregnancy. The CDR3 coding sequence is TGTGCCAGTAGTAATTTAGCCGTTCCTAAGAACACCGGGGAGCTGTTTTTT. Its translation is CASSNLAVPKNTGELFF.